This T cell receptor beta chain came from a study of metastatic and nonmetastatic thyroid tumors. CDR3 length equals 16 residues. Germline CDR1 SGHDT, CDR2 YYEEEE. V shed 0 bases, J shed 5 bases, and the junction held 7 bases outside the gene matches. In the study's own analysis: What underpinned the distant-metastasis classifier for papillary thyroid cancer was the set of CDR3 differences across clinicopathological groups. TCRdb used MiXCR to call clones anew from the PCR reads. In this record, the V and J calls reflect TCRdb's handling and not the investigators' own analysis. The data contain about 11,000 clones, roughly 30% of them singletons. Ten or more counts support this clone. Its antigen is still unknown. Study-wide results and caveats: Malignant thyroid tumors reportedly exceeded benign nodules significantly in TCR beta diversity, with the difference appearing in blood and tumor.

All patients were treatment-naive before thyroid surgery. V is TRBV5-6 and J is TRBJ2-3; 9 nucleotides agree with TRBD1. The sequencing sample was made of tumor tissue. This receptor was taken from a female donor with papillary thyroid cancer or a benign thyroid nodule (not recorded which). Some clones in this sample may be carry-over from other donors' samples. The CDR3 DNA follows: TGTGCCAGCAGCTTGGGGACAGGGGTGTCGGTAGATACGCAGTATTTT. This translates into CASSLGTGVSVDTQYF.